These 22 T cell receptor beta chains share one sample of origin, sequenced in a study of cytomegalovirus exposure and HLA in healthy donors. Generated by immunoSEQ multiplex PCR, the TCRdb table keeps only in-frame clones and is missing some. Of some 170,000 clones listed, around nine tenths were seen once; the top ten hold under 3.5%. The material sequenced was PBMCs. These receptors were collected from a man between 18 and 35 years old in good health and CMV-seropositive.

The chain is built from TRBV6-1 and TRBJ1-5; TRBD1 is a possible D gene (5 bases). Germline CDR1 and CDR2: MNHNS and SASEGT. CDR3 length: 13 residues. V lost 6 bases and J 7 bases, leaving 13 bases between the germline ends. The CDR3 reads CASRLPGGQPQHF. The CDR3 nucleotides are TGTGCCAGCAGACTCCCGGGGGGACAGCCCCAGCATTTT.

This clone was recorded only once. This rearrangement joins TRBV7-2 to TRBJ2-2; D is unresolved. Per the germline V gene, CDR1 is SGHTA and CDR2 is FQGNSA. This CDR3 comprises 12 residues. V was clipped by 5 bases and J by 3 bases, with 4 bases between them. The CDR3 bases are TGTGCCAGCAGCCGTGACACCGGGGAGCTGTTTTTT. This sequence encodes CASSRDTGELFF.

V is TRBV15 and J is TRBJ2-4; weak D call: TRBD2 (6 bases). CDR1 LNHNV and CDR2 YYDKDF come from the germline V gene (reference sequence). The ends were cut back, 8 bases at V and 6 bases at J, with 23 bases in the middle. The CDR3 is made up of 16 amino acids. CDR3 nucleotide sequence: TGTGCCACCCTCCCGGGTGGGGAGCCCGGGGGAAACATTCAGTACTTC. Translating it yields CATLPGGEPGGNIQYF.

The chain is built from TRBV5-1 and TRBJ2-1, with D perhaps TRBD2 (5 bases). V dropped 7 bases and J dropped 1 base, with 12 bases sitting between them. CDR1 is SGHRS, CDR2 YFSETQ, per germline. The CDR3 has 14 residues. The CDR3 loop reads CASGRTPSYNEQFF. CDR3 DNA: TGCGCCAGCGGACGGACTCCTTCCTACAATGAGCAGTTCTTC.

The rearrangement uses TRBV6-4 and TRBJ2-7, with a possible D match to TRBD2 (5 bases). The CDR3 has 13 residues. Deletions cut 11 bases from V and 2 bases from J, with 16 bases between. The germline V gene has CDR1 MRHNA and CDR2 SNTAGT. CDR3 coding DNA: TGTGCCCGCTTTGCGGGCCCCACCTACGAGCAGTACTTC. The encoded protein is CARFAGPTYEQYF.

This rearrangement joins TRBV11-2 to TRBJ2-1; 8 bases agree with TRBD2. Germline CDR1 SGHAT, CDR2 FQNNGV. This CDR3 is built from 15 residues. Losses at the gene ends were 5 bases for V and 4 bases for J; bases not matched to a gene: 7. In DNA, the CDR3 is TGTGCCAGCAGCGTGGGACTAGTAATTTACAATGAGCAGTTCTTC. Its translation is CASSVGLVIYNEQFF.

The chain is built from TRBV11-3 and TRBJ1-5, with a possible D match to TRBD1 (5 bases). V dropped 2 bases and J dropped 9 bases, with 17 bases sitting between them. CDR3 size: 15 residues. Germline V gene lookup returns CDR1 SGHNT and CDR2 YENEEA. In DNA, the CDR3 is TGTGCCAGCAGCTTAAGGAGGGGTCAAGGGCGGCCCCAGCATTTT. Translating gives CASSLRRGQGRPQHF.

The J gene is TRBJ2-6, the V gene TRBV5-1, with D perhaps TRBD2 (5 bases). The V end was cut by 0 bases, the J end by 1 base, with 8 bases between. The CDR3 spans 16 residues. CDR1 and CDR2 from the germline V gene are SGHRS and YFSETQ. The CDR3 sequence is CASSLDTGSGANVLTF. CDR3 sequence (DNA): TGCGCCAGCAGCTTGGATACGGGATCTGGGGCCAACGTCCTGACTTTC.

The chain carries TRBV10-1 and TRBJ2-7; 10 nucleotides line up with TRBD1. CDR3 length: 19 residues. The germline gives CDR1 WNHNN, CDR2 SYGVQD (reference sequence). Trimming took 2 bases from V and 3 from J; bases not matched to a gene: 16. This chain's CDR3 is CASSENVGKETGGFYEQYF. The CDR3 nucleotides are TGCGCCAGCAGTGAGAACGTGGGAAAAGAGACAGGGGGCTTCTACGAGCAGTACTTC.

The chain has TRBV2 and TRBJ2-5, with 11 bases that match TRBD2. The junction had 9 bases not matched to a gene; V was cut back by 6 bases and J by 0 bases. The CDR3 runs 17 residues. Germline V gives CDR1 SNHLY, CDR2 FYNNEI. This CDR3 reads CASRGGLAVKYQETQYF. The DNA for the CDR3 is TGTGCCAGCAGGGGGGGACTAGCGGTTAAGTACCAAGAGACCCAGTACTTC.

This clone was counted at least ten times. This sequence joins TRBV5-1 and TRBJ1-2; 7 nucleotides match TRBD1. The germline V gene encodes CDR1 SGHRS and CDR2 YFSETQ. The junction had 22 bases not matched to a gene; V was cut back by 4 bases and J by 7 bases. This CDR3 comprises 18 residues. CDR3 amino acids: CASSTFPQGQSGMGGYTF. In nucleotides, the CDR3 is TGCGCCAGCAGCACCTTTCCGCAGGGACAGAGTGGAATGGGTGGCTACACCTTC.

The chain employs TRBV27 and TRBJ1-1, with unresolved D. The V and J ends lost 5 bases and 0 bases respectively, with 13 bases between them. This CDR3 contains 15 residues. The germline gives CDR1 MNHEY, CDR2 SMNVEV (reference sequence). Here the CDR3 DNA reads TGTGCCAGCAGTACCCGGGTCGCATTGAACACTGAAGCTTTCTTT. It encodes CASSTRVALNTEAFF.

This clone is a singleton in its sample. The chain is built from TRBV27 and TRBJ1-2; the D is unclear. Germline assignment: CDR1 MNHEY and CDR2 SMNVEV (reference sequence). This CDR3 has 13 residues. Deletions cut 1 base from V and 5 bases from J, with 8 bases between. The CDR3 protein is CASSLLSRYGYTF. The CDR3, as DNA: TGTGCCAGCAGTTTATTGTCCAGATATGGCTACACCTTC.

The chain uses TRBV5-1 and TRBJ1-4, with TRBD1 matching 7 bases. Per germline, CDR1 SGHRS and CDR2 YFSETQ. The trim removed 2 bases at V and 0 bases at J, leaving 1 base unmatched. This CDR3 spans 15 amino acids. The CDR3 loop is CASSFQGATNEKLFF. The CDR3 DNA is TGCGCCAGCAGCTTTCAGGGGGCAACTAATGAAAAACTGTTTTTT. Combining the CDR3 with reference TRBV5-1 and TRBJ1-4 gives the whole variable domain KAGVTQTPRYLIKTRGQQVTLSCSPISGHRSVSWYQQTPGQGLQFLFEYFSETQRNKGNFPGRFSGRQFSNSRSEMNVSTLELGDSALYLCASSFQGATNEKLFFGSGTQLSVL.

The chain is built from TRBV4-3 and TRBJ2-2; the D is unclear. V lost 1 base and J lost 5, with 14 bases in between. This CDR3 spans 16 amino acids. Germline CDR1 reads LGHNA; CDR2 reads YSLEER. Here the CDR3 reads CASSQGKELRTGELFF. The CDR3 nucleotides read TGCGCCAGCAGCCAAGGCAAGGAGTTGCGGACCGGGGAGCTGTTTTTT.

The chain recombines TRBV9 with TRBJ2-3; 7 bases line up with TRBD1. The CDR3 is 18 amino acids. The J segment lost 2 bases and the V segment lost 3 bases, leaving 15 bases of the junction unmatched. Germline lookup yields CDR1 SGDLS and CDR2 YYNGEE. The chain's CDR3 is CASSEPDQGQPFTDTQYF. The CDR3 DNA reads TGTGCCAGCAGCGAGCCAGACCAGGGACAGCCGTTCACAGATACGCAGTATTTT.

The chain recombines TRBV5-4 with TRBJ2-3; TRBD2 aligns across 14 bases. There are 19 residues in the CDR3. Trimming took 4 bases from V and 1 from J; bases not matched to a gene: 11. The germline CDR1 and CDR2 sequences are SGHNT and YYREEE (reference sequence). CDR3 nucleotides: TGTGCCAGCAGCCAGACTAGCGGGAGGGCCTATCTAGGCACAGATACGCAGTATTTT. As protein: CASSQTSGRAYLGTDTQYF.

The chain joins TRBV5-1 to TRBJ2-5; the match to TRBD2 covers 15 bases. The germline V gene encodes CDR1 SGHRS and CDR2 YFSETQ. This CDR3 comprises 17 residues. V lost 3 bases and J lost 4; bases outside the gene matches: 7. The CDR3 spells CASSSEGLAGGSETQYF. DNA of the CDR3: TGCGCCAGCAGCTCGGAGGGACTAGCGGGAGGTTCAGAGACCCAGTACTTC.

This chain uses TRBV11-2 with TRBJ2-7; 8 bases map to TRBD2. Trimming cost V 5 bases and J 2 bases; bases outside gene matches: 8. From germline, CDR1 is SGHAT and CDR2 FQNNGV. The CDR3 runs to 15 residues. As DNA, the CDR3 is TGTGCCAGCAGCCCTAGGAGTAGCGGGGCCTACGAGCAGTACTTC. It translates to CASSPRSSGAYEQYF.

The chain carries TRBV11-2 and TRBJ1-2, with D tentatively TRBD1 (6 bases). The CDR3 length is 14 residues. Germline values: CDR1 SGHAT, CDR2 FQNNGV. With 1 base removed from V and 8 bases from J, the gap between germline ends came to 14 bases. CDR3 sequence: CASSLVSPGEGYTF. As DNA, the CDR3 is TGTGCCAGCAGCTTAGTTTCGCCAGGGGAAGGCTACACCTTC.

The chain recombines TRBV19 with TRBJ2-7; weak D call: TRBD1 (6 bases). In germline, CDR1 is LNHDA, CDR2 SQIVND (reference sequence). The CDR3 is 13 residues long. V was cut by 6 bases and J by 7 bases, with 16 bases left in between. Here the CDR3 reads CASSRTAFGEQYF. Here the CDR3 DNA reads TGTGCCAGTAGCCGGACAGCCTTTGGAGAGCAGTACTTC. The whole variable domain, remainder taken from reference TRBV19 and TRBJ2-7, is DGGITQSPKYLFRKEGQNVTLSCEQNLNHDAMYWYRQDPGQGLRLIYYSQIVNDFQKGDIAEGYSVSREKKESFPLTVTSAQKNPTAFYLCASSRTAFGEQYFGPGTRLTVT.

CDR3 in DNA: TGTGCCAGCAGTGTGGGGGGGAGAGGTCAGCCCCAGCATTTT. Translation gives CASSVGGRGQPQHF. This chain uses TRBV6-5 with TRBJ1-5, with TRBD1 as a possible D gene (5 bases). The CDR3 has 14 amino acids. V was pared by 5 bases and J by 6 bases, with 14 bases between. From germline, CDR1 is MNHEY and CDR2 SVGAGI.